This T cell receptor (beta chain) comes out of a study of T cell clusters in autoimmune cytopenias. Findings and caveats of the study: Compared with active autoimmune hepatitis patients, healthy donors showed roughly 3-fold more exclusive TRB clusters. The T cell clusters came from computational analysis alone and lack functional validation.

In germline, CDR1 is SGHNT, CDR2 YENEEA. The CDR3 spans 15 residues. One tube held mixed TRB-A and TRB-B primer pools for touch-down PCR. With the multiplex PCR reads reprocessed, TCRdb shows one record per CDR3 protein and no DNA. The table lists more than 9,000 distinct CDR3 sequences. TRB was amplified from approximately 250 ng of peripheral blood genomic DNA per sample. With regard to this clonotype: Its antigen is currently unknown.

This same sample was also part of a study on T cell repertoires in aging, cancer and after chemotherapy. That paper adds: Healthy donor repertoires were recorded over several months to years and showed clear clonal overlap. The repertoire data cannot show anything about immunological memory following chemotherapy.

This clonotype originated in a human donor in good health. The chain has TRBV11-3 and TRBJ2-3; TCRdb returns TRBD1, unconfirmable since there is no DNA. Sequencing was performed on peripheral blood. The CDR3 loop is CASSLGDTRTDTQYF. Together with reference TRBV11-3 and TRBJ2-3, the CDR3 gives the full variable domain: EAGVVQSPRYKIIEKKQPVAFWCNPISGHNTLYWYLQNLGQGPELLIRYENEEAVDDSQLPKDRFSAERLKGVDSTLKIQPAELGDSAVYLCASSLGDTRTDTQYFGPGTRLTVL.